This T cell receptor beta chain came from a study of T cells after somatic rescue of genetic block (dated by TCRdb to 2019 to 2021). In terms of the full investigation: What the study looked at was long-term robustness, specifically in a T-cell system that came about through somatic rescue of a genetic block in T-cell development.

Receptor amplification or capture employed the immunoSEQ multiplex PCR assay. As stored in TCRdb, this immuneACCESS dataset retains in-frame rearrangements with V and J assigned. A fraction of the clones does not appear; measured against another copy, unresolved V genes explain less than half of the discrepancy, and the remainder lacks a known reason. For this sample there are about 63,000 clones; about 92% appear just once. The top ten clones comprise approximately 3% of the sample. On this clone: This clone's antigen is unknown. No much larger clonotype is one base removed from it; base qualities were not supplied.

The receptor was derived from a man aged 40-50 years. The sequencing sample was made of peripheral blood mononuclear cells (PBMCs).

DNA sequence: TGTGCCAGCAGCTTAGCGGGAGGAGGAGAGACCCAGTACTTC. Its protein product is CASSLAGGGETQYF. The rearrangement joined TRBV7-8 to TRBJ2-5; the D gene is perhaps TRBD2, on 6 matching bases. The junction shows trimming of 0 bases on V and 4 bases on J, plus 9 bases between the germline ends. The CDR3 contains 14 residues, cysteine and phenylalanine counted. Solely the CDR3 DNA is kept, with 42 bases framed from the first base. The germline V gene gives CDR1 as SGHVS and CDR2 as FQNEAQ.